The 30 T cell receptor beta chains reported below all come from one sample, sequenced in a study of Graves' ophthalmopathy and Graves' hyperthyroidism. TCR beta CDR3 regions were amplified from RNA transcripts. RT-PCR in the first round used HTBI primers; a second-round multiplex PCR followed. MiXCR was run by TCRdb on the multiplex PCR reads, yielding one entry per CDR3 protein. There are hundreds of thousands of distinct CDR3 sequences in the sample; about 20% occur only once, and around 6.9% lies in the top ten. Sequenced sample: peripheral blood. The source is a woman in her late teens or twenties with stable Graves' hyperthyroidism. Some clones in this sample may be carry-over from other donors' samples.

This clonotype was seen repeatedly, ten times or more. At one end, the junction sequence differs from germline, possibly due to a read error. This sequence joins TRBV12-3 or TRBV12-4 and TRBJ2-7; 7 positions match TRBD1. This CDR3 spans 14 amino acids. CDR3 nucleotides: TGTGCCAGCAGTTTCAGTCAAGTTGGACAGGTTCGCCACTTC. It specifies CASSFSQVGQVRHF.

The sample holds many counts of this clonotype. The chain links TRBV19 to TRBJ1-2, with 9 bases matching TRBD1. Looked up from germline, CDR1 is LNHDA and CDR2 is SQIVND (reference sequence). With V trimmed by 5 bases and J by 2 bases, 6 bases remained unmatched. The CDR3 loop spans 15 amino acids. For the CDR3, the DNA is TGTGCCAGTAGTTTGGGGGACAGGGACAACTATGGCTACACCTTC. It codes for CASSLGDRDNYGYTF. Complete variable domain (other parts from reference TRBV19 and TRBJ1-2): DGGITQSPKYLFRKEGQNVTLSCEQNLNHDAMYWYRQDPGQGLRLIYYSQIVNDFQKGDIAEGYSVSREKKESFPLTVTSAQKNPTAFYLCASSLGDRDNYGYTFGSGTRLTVV.

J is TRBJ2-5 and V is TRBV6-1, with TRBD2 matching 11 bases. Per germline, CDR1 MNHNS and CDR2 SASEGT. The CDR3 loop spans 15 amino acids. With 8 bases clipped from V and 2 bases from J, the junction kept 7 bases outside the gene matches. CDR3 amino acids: CASFSGLAAQETQYF. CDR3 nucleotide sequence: TGTGCCAGCTTTTCGGGACTAGCGGCTCAAGAGACCCAGTACTTC.

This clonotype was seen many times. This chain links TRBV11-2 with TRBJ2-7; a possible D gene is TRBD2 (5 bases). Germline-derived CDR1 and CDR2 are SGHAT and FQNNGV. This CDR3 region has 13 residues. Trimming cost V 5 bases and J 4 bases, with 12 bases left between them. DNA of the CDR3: TGTGCCAGCAGCCTAAGGACGGGGTACGAGCAGTACTTC. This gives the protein CASSLRTGYEQYF.

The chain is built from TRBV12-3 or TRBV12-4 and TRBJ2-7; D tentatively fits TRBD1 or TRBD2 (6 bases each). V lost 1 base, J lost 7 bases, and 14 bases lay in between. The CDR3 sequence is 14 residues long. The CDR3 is CASSLEPGAPEQYF. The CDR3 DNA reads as TGTGCCAGCAGTTTAGAGCCGGGGGCCCCGGAGCAGTACTTC.

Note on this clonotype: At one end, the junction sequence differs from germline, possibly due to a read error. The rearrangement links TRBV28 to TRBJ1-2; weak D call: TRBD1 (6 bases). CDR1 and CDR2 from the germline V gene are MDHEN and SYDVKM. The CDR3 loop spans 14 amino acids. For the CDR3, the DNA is TGTGCCAGCAGGCCTACAGGGCCGGACTACGGCTACACCTTC. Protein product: CASRPTGPDYGYTF.

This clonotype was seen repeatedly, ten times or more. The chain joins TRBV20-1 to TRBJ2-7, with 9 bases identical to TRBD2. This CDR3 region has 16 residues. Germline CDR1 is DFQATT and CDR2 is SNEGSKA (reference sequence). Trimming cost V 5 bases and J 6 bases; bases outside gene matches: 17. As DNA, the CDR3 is TGCAGTGCTCATCCGGACAGACCGGGACTAGCCCCCGAGCAGTACTTC. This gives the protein CSAHPDRPGLAPEQYF.

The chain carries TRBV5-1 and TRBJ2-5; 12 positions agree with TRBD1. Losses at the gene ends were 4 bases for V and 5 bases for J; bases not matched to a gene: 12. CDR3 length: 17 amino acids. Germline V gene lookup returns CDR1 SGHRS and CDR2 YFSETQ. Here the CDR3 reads CASSDITGTGGGETQYF. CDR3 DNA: TGCGCCAGCAGCGATATTACCGGGACAGGGGGCGGCGAGACCCAGTACTTC. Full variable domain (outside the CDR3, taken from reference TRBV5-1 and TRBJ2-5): KAGVTQTPRYLIKTRGQQVTLSCSPISGHRSVSWYQQTPGQGLQFLFEYFSETQRNKGNFPGRFSGRQFSNSRSEMNVSTLELGDSALYLCASSDITGTGGGETQYFGPGTRLLVL.

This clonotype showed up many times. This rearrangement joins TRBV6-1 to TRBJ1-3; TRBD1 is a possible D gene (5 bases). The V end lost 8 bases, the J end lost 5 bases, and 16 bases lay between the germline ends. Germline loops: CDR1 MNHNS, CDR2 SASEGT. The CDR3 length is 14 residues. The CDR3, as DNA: TGTGCCAGCTCCACTCCGGGGGGAAGAAACACCATATATTTT. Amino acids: CASSTPGGRNTIYF.

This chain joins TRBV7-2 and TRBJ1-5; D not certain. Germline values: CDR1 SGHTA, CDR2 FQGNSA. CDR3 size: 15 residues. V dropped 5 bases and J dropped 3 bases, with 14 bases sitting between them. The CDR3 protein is CASSVAHSVNQPQHF. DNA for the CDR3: TGTGCCAGCAGCGTGGCGCACTCTGTCAATCAGCCCCAGCATTTT.

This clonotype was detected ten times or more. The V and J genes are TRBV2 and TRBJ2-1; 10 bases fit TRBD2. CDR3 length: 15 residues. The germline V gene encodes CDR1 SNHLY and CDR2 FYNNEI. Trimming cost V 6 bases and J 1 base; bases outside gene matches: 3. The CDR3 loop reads CASRGAGGSYNEQFF. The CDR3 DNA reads TGTGCCAGCAGGGGAGCGGGGGGGTCCTACAATGAGCAGTTCTTC.

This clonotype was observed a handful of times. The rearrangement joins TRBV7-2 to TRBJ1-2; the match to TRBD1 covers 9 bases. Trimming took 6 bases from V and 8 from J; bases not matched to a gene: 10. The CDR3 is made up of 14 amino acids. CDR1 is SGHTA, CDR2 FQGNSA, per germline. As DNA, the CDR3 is TGTGCCAGCAGTCTAACTGGACAGGGGTACGGCTACACCTTC. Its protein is CASSLTGQGYGYTF. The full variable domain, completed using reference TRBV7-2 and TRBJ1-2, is GAGVSQSPSNKVTEKGKDVELRCDPISGHTALYWYRQSLGQGLEFLIYFQGNSAPDKSGLPSDRFSAERTGGSVSTLTIQRTQQEDSAVYLCASSLTGQGYGYTFGSGTRLTVV.

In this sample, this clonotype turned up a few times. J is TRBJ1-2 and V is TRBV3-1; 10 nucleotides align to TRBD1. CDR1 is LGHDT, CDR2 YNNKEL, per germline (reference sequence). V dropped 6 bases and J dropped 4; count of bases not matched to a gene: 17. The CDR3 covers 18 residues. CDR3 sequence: CASSPGQGIRGGFYGYTF. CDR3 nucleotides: TGTGCCAGCAGTCCGGGACAGGGGATTAGGGGGGGTTTCTATGGCTACACCTTC.

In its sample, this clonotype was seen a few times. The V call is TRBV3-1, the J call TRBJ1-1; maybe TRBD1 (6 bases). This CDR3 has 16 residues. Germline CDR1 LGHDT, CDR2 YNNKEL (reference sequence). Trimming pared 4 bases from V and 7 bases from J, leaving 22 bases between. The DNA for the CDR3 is TGTGCCAGCAGCCTCAGACAGGCGGCGGGAGAGATTGAAGCTTTCTTT. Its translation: CASSLRQAAGEIEAFF.

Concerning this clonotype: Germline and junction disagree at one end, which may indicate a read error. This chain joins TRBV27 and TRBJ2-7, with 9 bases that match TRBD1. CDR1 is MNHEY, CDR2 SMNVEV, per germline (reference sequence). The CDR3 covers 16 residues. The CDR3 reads CASSPYRGPTSHEQYF. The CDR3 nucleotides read TGTGCCAGCAGTCCCTACAGGGGGCCAACCTCCCACGAGCAGTACTTC.

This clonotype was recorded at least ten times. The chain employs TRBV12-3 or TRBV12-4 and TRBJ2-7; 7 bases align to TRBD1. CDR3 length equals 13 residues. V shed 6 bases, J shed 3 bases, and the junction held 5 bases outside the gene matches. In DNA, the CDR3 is TGTGCCAGCAGCAGGGACAGTCTCTACGAGCAGTACTTC. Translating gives CASSRDSLYEQYF.

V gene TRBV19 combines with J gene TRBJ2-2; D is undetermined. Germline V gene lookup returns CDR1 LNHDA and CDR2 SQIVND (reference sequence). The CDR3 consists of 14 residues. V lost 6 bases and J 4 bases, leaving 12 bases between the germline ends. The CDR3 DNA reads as TGTGCCAGTAGCCGAACAGTGAGCACCGGGGAGCTGTTTTTT. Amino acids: CASSRTVSTGELFF.

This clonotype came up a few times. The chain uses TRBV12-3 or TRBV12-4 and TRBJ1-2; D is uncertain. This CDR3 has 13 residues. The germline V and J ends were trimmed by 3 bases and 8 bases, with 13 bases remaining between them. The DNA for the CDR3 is TGTGCCAGCAGTTTCGGACCAAAAGGAGGCTACACCTTC. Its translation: CASSFGPKGGYTF.

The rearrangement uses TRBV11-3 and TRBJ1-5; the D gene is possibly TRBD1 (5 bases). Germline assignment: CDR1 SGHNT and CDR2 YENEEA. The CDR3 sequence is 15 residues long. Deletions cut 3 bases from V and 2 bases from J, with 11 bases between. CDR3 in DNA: TGTGCCAGCAGCTTCCAGGGTTTGGGCAATCAGCCCCAGCATTTT. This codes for CASSFQGLGNQPQHF.

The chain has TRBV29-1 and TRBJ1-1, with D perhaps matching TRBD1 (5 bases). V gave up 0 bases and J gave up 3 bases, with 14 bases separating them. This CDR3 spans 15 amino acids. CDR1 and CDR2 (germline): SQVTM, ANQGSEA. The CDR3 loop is CSVEDPGTDHTEAFF. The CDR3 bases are TGCAGCGTTGAAGACCCCGGGACCGACCACACTGAAGCTTTCTTT.

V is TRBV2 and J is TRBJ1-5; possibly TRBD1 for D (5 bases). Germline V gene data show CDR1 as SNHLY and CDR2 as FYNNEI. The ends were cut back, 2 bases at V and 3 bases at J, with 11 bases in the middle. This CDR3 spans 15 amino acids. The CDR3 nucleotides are TGTGCCAGCAGTGAAACAGGACCCTCCAATCAGCCCCAGCATTTT. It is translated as CASSETGPSNQPQHF.

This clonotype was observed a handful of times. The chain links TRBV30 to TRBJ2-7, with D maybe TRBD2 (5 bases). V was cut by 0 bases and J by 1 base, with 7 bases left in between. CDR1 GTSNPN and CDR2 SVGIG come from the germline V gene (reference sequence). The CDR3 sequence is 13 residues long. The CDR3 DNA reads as TGTGCCTGGAGTGTAACTAGGTCCTACGAGCAGTACTTC. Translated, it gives CAWSVTRSYEQYF.

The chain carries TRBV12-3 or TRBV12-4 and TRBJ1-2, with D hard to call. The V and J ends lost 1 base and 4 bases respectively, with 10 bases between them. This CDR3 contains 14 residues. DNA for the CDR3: TGTGCCAGCAGTTTAGTTCGGACGGGCTATGGCTACACCTTC. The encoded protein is CASSLVRTGYGYTF.

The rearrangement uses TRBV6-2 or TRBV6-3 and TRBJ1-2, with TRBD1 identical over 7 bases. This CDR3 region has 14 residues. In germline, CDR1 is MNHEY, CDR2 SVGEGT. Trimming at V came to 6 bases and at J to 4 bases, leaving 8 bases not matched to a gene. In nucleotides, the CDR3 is TGTGCCAGCAGACAGGGGACAGCCTCCTATGGCTACACCTTC. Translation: CASRQGTASYGYTF.

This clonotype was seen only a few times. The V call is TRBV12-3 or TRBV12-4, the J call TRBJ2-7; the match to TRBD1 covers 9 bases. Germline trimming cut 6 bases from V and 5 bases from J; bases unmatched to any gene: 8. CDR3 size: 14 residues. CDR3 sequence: CASSAGTGWDEQYF. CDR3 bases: TGTGCCAGCAGCGCCGGGACAGGGTGGGACGAGCAGTACTTC.

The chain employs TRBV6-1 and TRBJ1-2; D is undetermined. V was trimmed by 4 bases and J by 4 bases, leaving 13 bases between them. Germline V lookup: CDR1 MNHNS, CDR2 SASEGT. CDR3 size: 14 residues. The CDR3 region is CASSAISRFYGYTF. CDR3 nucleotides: TGTGCCAGCAGTGCAATTAGTCGGTTCTATGGCTACACCTTC.

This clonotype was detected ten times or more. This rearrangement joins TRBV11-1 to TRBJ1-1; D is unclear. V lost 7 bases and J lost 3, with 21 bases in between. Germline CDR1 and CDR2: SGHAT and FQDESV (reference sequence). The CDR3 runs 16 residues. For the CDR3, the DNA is TGTGCCAGCAACCATATATCTGAGCATTGGGACACTGAAGCTTTCTTT. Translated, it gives CASNHISEHWDTEAFF.

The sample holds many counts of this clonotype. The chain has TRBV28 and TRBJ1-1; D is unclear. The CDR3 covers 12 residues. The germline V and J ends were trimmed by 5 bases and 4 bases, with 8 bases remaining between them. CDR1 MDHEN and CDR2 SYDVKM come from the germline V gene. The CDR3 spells CASSLRRTEAFF. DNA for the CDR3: TGTGCCAGCAGTCTACGCCGCACTGAAGCTTTCTTT.

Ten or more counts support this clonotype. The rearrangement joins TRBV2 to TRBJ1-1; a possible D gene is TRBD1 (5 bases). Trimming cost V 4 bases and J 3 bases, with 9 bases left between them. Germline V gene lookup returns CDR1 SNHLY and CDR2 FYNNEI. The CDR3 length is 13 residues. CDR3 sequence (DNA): TGTGCCAGCAGTGTACTCAGGGACACTGAAGCTTTCTTT. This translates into CASSVLRDTEAFF.

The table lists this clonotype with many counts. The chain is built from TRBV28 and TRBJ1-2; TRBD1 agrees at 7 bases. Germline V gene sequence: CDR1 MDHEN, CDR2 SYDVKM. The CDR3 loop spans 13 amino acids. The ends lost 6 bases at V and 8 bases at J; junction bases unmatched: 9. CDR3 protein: CASSPQGGRGYTF. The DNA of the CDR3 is TGTGCCAGCAGCCCTCAGGGGGGCCGCGGCTACACCTTC.